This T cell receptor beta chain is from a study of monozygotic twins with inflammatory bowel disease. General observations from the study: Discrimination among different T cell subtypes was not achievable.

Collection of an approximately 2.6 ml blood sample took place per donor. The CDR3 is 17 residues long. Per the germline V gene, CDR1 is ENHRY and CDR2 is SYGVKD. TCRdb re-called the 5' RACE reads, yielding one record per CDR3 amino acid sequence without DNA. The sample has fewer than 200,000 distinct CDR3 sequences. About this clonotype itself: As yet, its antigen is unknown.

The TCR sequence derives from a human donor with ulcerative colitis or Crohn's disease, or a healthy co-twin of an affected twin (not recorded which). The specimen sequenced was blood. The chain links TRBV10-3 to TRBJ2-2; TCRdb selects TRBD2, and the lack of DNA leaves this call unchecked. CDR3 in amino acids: CAISTSSGRAVTGELFF.